The sequence of this T cell receptor beta chain was determined in a study of T cells after yellow fever vaccination. Study-wide results and caveats: The study noted that FACS-sorted repertoires could contain abundant clonotypes contaminating from the bulk population. Post-booster repertoires contained most primary-vaccination clones again (around 97% CD4, 88% CD8). Clonotypes found in both CD4 and CD8 compartments made up a small share.

A 5'RACE template-switching step, the method used to make TCR cDNA, added a universal primer site and UMIs. Using its own MiXCR run on the 5' RACE reads, TCRdb lists one record per CDR3 protein. The sample carries about 430,000 distinct CDR3 sequences, around 20% recorded once. This clonotype has only a few counts. Its antigen is not known. Germline-derived CDR1 and CDR2 are MNHEY and SVGAGI. V lost 0 bases and J 8 bases, leaving 10 bases between the germline ends. This CDR3 is 13 amino acids long. The TCR sequence derives from a man in his late teens or twenties who received the YFV17D yellow fever vaccine. V usage is TRBV6-5 and J usage is TRBJ1-2; D unresolved. Material: PBMCs, obtained before the yellow fever booster vaccination. The CDR3 sequence is CASSYSALGGYTF. The CDR3 coding sequence is TGTGCCAGCAGTTACTCCGCGTTAGGAGGCTACACCTTC.